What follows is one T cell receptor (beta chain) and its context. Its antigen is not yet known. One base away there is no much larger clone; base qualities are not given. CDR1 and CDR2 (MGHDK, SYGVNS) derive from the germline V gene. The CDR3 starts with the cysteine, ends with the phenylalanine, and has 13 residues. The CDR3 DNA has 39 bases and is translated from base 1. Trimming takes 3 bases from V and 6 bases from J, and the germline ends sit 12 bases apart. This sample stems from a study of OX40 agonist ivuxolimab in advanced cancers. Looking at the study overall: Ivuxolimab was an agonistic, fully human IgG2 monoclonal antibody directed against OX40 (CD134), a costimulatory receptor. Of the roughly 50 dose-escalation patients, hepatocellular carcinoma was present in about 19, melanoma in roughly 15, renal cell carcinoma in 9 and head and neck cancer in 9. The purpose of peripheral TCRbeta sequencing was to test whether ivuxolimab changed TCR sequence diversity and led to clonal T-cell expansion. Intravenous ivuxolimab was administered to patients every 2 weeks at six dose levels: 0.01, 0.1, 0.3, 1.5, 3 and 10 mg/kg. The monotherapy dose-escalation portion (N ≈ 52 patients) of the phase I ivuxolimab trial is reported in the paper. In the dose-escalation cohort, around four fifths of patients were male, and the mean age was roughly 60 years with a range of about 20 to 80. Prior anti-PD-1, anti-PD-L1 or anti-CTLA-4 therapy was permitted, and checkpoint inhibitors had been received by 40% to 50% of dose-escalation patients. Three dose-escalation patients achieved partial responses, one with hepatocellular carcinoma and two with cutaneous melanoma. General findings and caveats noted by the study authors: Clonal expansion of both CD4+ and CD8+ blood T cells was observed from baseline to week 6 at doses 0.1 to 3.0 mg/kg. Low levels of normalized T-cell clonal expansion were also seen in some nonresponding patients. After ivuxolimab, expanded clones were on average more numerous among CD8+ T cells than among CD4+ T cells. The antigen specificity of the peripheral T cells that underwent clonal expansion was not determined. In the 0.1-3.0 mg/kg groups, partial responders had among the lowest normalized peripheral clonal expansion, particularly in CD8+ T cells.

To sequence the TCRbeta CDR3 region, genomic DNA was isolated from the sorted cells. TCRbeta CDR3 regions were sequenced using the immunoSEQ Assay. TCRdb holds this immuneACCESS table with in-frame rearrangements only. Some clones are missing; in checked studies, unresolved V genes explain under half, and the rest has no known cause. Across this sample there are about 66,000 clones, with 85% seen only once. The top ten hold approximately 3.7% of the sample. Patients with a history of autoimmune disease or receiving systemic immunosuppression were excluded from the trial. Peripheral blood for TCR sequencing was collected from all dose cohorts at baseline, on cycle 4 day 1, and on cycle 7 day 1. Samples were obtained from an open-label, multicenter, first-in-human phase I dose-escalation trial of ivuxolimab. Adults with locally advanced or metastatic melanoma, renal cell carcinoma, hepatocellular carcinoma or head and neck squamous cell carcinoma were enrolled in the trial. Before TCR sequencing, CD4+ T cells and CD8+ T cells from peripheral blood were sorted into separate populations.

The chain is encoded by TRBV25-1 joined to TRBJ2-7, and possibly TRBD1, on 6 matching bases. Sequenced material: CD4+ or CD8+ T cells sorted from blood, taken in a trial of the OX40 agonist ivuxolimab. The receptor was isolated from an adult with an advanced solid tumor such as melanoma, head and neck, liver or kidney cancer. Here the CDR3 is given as CASSEIQGGEQYF. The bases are TGTGCCAGCAGTGAGATACAGGGCGGCGAGCAGTACTTC.